This T cell receptor (beta chain) was identified in a study of blood T cell repertoires in COVID-19. Study-wide background: The cDNA or gDNA used as material had been derived from T cells, B-cell-depleted T cells, or PBMCs.

Generated by immunoSEQ multiplex PCR, the TCRdb table keeps only in-frame clones and is missing some. The data show about 70,000 clones, under 90% seen once. This clone was seen just once. J gave up 7 bases and V 4 bases, and 6 bases lay outside the gene matches. The CDR3 is 15 residues long. Germline V gives CDR1 KGHDR, CDR2 SFDVKD. Sequenced sample: peripheral blood. The source of this sequence is a man aged 65-85 years who had recovered from COVID-19. The chain links TRBV24-1 to TRBJ1-4; 9 nucleotides agree with TRBD1. The CDR3 reads CATSDPGTGSEKLFF. DNA for the CDR3: TGTGCCACCAGTGACCCAGGGACAGGGAGTGAAAAACTGTTTTTT.